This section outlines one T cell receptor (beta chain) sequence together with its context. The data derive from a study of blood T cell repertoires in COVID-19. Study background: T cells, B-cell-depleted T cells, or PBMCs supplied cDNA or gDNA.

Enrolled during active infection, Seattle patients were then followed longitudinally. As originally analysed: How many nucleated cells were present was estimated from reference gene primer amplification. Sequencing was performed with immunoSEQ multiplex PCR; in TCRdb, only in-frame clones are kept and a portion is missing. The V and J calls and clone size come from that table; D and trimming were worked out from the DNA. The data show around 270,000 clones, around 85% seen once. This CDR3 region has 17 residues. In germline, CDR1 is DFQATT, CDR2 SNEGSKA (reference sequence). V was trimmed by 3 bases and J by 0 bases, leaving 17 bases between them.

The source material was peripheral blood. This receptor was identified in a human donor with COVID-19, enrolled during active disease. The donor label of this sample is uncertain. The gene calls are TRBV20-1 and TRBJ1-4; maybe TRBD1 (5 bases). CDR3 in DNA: TGCAGTGCTAGTCGAGGGACTACCGCCGCAACTAATGAAAAACTGTTTTTT. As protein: CSASRGTTAATNEKLFF.